This is a list of T cell receptor beta chains from one sample in a study of response to subunit inactivated influenza vaccine. One entry per CDR3 protein, called by TCRdb with MiXCR from the RT-PCR reads. Of approximately 290,000 distinct CDR3 sequences in the sample, approximately 20% were seen once. The sequences come from PBMCs from blood, collected about 20 months after vaccination. These TCRs come from a man aged 50-75 years who received an inactivated influenza vaccine. Both conserved end residues are part of each CDR3. D genes are given only for firm matches. Rows give clone size only sometimes, using once, few, many, or a class for an expanded clone.

d_gene: .
abundance: many
j_gene: TRBJ1-3
v_gene: TRBV12-3/TRBV12-4
CDR3nt: TGTGCCAGCAGCGAAAGTCCTGGAAACACCATATATTTT
CDR3aa: CASSESPGNTIYF

d_gene: TRBD1
abundance: few
j_gene: TRBJ1-3
v_gene: TRBV4-3
CDR3nt: TGCGCCAGCAGCCAAGGAACGGCGGGGACAGCTGGAAACACCATATATTTT
CDR3aa: CASSQGTAGTAGNTIYF

d_gene: .
abundance: few
j_gene: TRBJ2-5
v_gene: TRBV7-8
CDR3nt: TGTGCCAGCAGCAGGGGGGGAGAGACCCAGTACTTC
CDR3aa: CASSRGGETQYF

d_gene: TRBD1
abundance: few
j_gene: TRBJ1-2
v_gene: TRBV5-1
CDR3nt: TGCGCCAGCAGCCGGGACAGCCGAAACTATGGCTACACCTTC
CDR3aa: CASSRDSRNYGYTF

d_gene: .
abundance: many
j_gene: TRBJ1-5
v_gene: TRBV19
CDR3nt: TGTGCCAGTAGTCCCTATACGACAGCGTTAGGCCAGCCCCAGCATTTT
CDR3aa: CASSPYTTALGQPQHF

d_gene: TRBD1
abundance: few
j_gene: TRBJ2-7
v_gene: TRBV6-1
CDR3nt: TGTGCCACTAAGGGGGACAGCACCTACGAGCAGTACTTC
CDR3aa: CATKGDSTYEQYF

d_gene: .
abundance: few
j_gene: TRBJ2-3
v_gene: TRBV2
CDR3nt: TGTGCCAGCAGTGTAGCGGACAAGGCAGATACGCAGTATTTT
CDR3aa: CASSVADKADTQYF

d_gene: .
abundance: few
j_gene: TRBJ1-5
v_gene: TRBV7-2
CDR3nt: TGTGCCAGCAGCTCCGGGCCCTCTCAGCCCCAGCATTTT
CDR3aa: CASSSGPSQPQHF

d_gene: .
abundance: .
j_gene: TRBJ2-3
v_gene: TRBV29-1
CDR3nt: TGCAGCGTTGAAGATTCCGGGGGGCCCGACACAGATACGCAGTATTTT
CDR3aa: CSVEDSGGPDTDTQYF

d_gene: .
abundance: many
j_gene: TRBJ1-5
v_gene: TRBV4-2
CDR3nt: TGTGCCAGCAGCCAAGCACAAGGCGGCGACCAGCCCCAGCATTTT
CDR3aa: CASSQAQGGDQPQHF

d_gene: .
abundance: many
j_gene: TRBJ1-2
v_gene: TRBV12-3/TRBV12-4
CDR3nt: TGTGCCAGCAGCCCACAGGGAACCTATGGCTACACCTTC
CDR3aa: CASSPQGTYGYTF

d_gene: TRBD2
abundance: few
j_gene: TRBJ2-2
v_gene: TRBV2
CDR3nt: TGTGCCAGCAGTGCCCGGGGGGACACCGGGGAGCTGTTTTTT
CDR3aa: CASSARGDTGELFF

d_gene: .
abundance: .
j_gene: TRBJ1-5
v_gene: TRBV6-1
CDR3nt: TGTGCCAGCAGTGAGAAGAGGGGACTCTTGACTAAATATTGGGGTCTGCATTTT
CDR3aa: CASSEKRGLLTKYWGLHF

d_gene: .
abundance: many
j_gene: TRBJ1-2
v_gene: TRBV29-1
CDR3nt: TGCAGCGTTTACCTCATCGGGGCGTATGGCTACACTTTC
CDR3aa: CSVYLIGAYGYTF

d_gene: .
abundance: few
j_gene: TRBJ1-5
v_gene: TRBV12-3/TRBV12-4
CDR3nt: TGTGCCAGCAGCCGGAGGGACACCCGGTGGAGCAATCAGCCCCAGCATTTT
CDR3aa: CASSRRDTRWSNQPQHF

d_gene: TRBD2
abundance: many
j_gene: TRBJ2-3
v_gene: TRBV7-9
CDR3nt: TGTGCCAGCAGCCCTCGGGGGGGGGACACAGATACGCAGTATTTT
CDR3aa: CASSPRGGDTDTQYF

d_gene: .
abundance: few
j_gene: TRBJ2-2
v_gene: TRBV5-6
CDR3nt: TGTGCCAGCAGCTTGAGGCAGGGGACCGGGGAGCTGTTTTTT
CDR3aa: CASSLRQGTGELFF

d_gene: TRBD1
abundance: .
j_gene: TRBJ1-4
v_gene: TRBV11-2
CDR3nt: TGTGCCAGCAGACCAGGGGGATCGGATGAAAAACTGTTTTTT
CDR3aa: CASRPGGSDEKLFF

d_gene: .
abundance: few
j_gene: TRBJ1-6
v_gene: TRBV4-2
CDR3nt: TGTGCCAGCAGCCAAGAAATCGGGGGCGTGCGGGGGAATTCACCCCTCCACTTT
CDR3aa: CASSQEIGGVRGNSPLHF

d_gene: .
abundance: few
j_gene: TRBJ2-1
v_gene: TRBV15
CDR3nt: TGTGCCACCAGCAGAGATCTATTGGCCAATGAGCAGTTCTTC
CDR3aa: CATSRDLLANEQFF

d_gene: .
abundance: .
j_gene: TRBJ2-3
v_gene: TRBV18
CDR3nt: TGTGCCAGCTCACCCGTTGCCGGCGTCAGCACAGATACGCAGTATTTT
CDR3aa: CASSPVAGVSTDTQYF

d_gene: .
abundance: .
j_gene: TRBJ1-3
v_gene: TRBV6-1
CDR3nt: TGTGCCAGCAGTATCGCCCCGACGGAAACTGGAAACACCATATATTTT
CDR3aa: CASSIAPTETGNTIYF

d_gene: TRBD1
abundance: few
j_gene: TRBJ1-4
v_gene: TRBV3-1
CDR3nt: TGTGCCAGCAGCCCCGGACAGGGTGTGCGCGAAAAACTGTTTTTT
CDR3aa: CASSPGQGVREKLFF

d_gene: .
abundance: .
j_gene: TRBJ1-1
v_gene: TRBV19
CDR3nt: TGTGCCAGTAGTATAGATCGGGATACTGAAGCTTTCTTT
CDR3aa: CASSIDRDTEAFF

d_gene: .
abundance: .
j_gene: TRBJ2-3
v_gene: TRBV20-1
CDR3nt: TGCAGTGCCGTACTAGACACAGATACGCAGTATTTT
CDR3aa: CSAVLDTDTQYF

d_gene: .
abundance: few
j_gene: TRBJ2-7
v_gene: TRBV13
CDR3nt: TGTGCCAGCAGCTCGGGACATCTCTCCTACGAGCAGTACTTC
CDR3aa: CASSSGHLSYEQYF

d_gene: TRBD1
abundance: .
j_gene: TRBJ1-6
v_gene: TRBV20-1
CDR3nt: TGCAGTGCTTTCGACAGGGGTAATTCACCCCTCCACTTT
CDR3aa: CSAFDRGNSPLHF

d_gene: TRBD1
abundance: few
j_gene: TRBJ1-5
v_gene: TRBV7-2
CDR3nt: TGTGCCAGCAGCTTTGCCTCCGGGACAGGTTCCAATCAGCCCCAGCATTTT
CDR3aa: CASSFASGTGSNQPQHF

d_gene: .
abundance: few
j_gene: TRBJ1-1
v_gene: TRBV28
CDR3nt: TGTGCCAGCAGTATCATGGGCATGAACACTGAAGCTTTCTTT
CDR3aa: CASSIMGMNTEAFF

d_gene: .
abundance: .
j_gene: TRBJ1-4
v_gene: TRBV7-9
CDR3nt: TGTGCCAGCAGCTTAGCTGGTTGGGATATCGGCGAAAAACTGTTTTTT
CDR3aa: CASSLAGWDIGEKLFF

d_gene: .
abundance: many
j_gene: TRBJ1-4
v_gene: TRBV7-2
CDR3nt: TGTGCCAGCAGTGGTGGGCAGTTTAATGAAAAACTGTTTTTT
CDR3aa: CASSGGQFNEKLFF

d_gene: .
abundance: .
j_gene: TRBJ2-5
v_gene: TRBV29-1
CDR3nt: TGCAGCGTCGCCGGGACATACCAAGAGACCCAGTACTTC
CDR3aa: CSVAGTYQETQYF

d_gene: TRBD1
abundance: few
j_gene: TRBJ1-2
v_gene: TRBV6-1
CDR3nt: TGTGCCAGCAGGGACAGGGGCCGGTTATATGGCTACACCTTC
CDR3aa: CASRDRGRLYGYTF

d_gene: .
abundance: few
j_gene: TRBJ2-7
v_gene: TRBV7-8
CDR3nt: TGTGCCAGCAGCAAAATCGGCGGCGGGACTTCCTACGAGCAGTACTTC
CDR3aa: CASSKIGGGTSYEQYF

d_gene: .
abundance: few
j_gene: TRBJ1-4
v_gene: TRBV7-8
CDR3nt: TGTGCCAGCAGCCTACTTATAGGGCAGATCAATGAAAAACTGTTTTTT
CDR3aa: CASSLLIGQINEKLFF

d_gene: .
abundance: .
j_gene: TRBJ2-2
v_gene: TRBV5-1
CDR3nt: TGCGCCAGCAGGCGGGAAGCGAACACCGGGGAGCTGTTTTTT
CDR3aa: CASRREANTGELFF

d_gene: .
abundance: .
j_gene: TRBJ1-2
v_gene: TRBV6-2/TRBV6-3
CDR3nt: TGTGCCAGCAGTTACTTAGGGGGTTATGGCTACACCTTC
CDR3aa: CASSYLGGYGYTF

d_gene: TRBD2
abundance: few
j_gene: TRBJ2-2
v_gene: TRBV9
CDR3nt: TGTGCCAGCAGCGCCCGTAGCGGGATGAACACCGGGGAGCTGTTTTTT
CDR3aa: CASSARSGMNTGELFF

d_gene: TRBD1
abundance: few
j_gene: TRBJ1-3
v_gene: TRBV7-8
CDR3nt: TGTGCCAGCAGCTCAGCGGACAGGGGGTTCGGAAACACCATATATTTT
CDR3aa: CASSSADRGFGNTIYF

d_gene: TRBD2
abundance: .
j_gene: TRBJ2-3
v_gene: TRBV7-2
CDR3nt: TGTGCCAGCAGAGAAACTAGCGGGAGCACAGATACGCAGTATTTT
CDR3aa: CASRETSGSTDTQYF